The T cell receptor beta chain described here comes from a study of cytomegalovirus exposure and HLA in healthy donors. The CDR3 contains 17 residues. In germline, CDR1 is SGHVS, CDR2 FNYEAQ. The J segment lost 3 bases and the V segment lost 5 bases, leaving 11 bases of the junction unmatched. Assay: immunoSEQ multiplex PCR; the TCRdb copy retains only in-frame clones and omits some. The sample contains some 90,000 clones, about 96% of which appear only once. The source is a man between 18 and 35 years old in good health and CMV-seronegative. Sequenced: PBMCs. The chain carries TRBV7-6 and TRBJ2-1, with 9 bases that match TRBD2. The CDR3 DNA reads TGTGCCAGCAGCCACCGACTAGCGGCCCCCGGCTACAATGAGCAGTTCTTC. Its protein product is CASSHRLAAPGYNEQFF. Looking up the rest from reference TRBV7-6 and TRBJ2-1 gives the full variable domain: GAGVSQSPRYKVTKRGQDVALRCDPISGHVSLYWYRQALGQGPEFLTYFNYEAQQDKSGLPNDRFSAERPEGSISTLTIQRTEQRDSAMYRCASSHRLAAPGYNEQFFGPGTRLTVL.